This T cell receptor (beta chain) was recovered during a study of prognosis after radiotherapy for stage I lung cancer. Genomic DNA was subjected to two-round multiplex PCR for amplification of TCR beta CDR3. During first-round PCR, primers specific to each TRBV and TRBJ gene were used. TCRdb ran MiXCR on the multiplex PCR reads and lists one entry per CDR3 protein. The sample yields 15,000 to 20,000 distinct CDR3 sequences, roughly 53% seen once. The length of the CDR3 is 14 residues. Per the germline V gene, CDR1 is SGDLS and CDR2 is YYNGEE. Between the trimmed V and J ends, which lost 2 bases and 5 bases, there was a span of 14 bases. Study-level findings and limits: A drop in unique TCR clone counts was seen after stereotactic body radiation therapy, median about 10,000 versus 6,900. Usage of TRBV and TRBJ genes reportedly differed between metastatic and non-metastatic patients.

This clonotype came up a few times. Antigen: not known. Sequenced here: PBMCs, sampled before or after stereotactic body radiation therapy (not recorded which). The receptor comes from a donor aged 50 or older with non-small cell lung cancer. The chain carries TRBV9 and TRBJ2-7; D is possibly TRBD1 or TRBD2 (5 bases each). CDR3 sequence reads: CASSVTGAEHEQYF. The CDR3, as DNA: TGTGCCAGCAGCGTCACCGGGGCAGAACACGAGCAGTACTTC.